This T cell receptor beta chain was captured in a study of control samples from healthy donors and cancer patients. Libraries were prepared by immunoSEQ multiplex PCR; TCRdb keeps only in-frame clonotypes and omits some of them. This sample has around 250,000 clones, with roughly 80% found just once. A few counts support this clone. The sequence was obtained from a woman aged 60-75 years with lung cancer. The specimen sequenced was PBMCs.

The CDR3 DNA sequence: TGCAGCGCCTCCGGGACCTCCCCAGATACGCAGTATTTT. It translates to CSASGTSPDTQYF. The rearrangement links TRBV29-1 to TRBJ2-3, with D perhaps being TRBD1 or TRBD2 (5 bases each). V was shortened by 7 bases and J by 4 bases, with 15 bases between the two germline ends. Per germline, CDR1 SQVTM and CDR2 ANQGSEA. The CDR3 has 13 amino acids.